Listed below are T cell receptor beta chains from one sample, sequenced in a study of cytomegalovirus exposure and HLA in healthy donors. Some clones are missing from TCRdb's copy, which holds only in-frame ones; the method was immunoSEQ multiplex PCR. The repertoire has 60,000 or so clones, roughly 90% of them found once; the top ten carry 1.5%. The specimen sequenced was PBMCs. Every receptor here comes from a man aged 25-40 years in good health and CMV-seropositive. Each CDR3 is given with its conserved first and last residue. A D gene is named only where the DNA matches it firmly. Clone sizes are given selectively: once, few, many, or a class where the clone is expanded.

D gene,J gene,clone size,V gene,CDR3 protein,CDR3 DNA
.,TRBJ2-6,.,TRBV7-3,CASSLLTVGDRANVLTF,TGTGCCAGCAGCTTATTGACGGTCGGGGATAGGGCCAACGTCCTGACTTTC
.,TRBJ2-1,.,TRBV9,CASSLSPISYNEQFF,TGTGCCAGCAGCCTTTCCCCTATCTCCTACAATGAGCAGTTCTTC
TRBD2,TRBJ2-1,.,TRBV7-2,CASSLVGTSGRNEQFF,TGTGCCAGCAGCTTAGTAGGGACTAGCGGGAGAAATGAGCAGTTCTTC
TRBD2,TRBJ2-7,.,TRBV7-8,CASSLELPSGSRSYEQYF,TGTGCCAGCAGCTTAGAACTACCTAGCGGGAGTAGGTCCTACGAGCAGTACTTC
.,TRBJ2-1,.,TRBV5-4,CASTTRASVSYNEQFF,TGTGCCAGCACCACCCGGGCTAGCGTCTCCTACAATGAGCAGTTCTTC
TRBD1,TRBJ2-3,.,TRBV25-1,CASSDRGQHTQYF,TGTGCCAGCAGTGACAGGGGGCAACATACGCAGTATTTT
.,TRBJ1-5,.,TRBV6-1,CASSDSRVRSNQPQHF,TGTGCCAGCAGTGATTCCAGGGTTCGTAGCAATCAGCCCCAGCATTTT
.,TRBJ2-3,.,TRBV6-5,CASTYRTDNTDTQYF,TGTGCCAGCACCTACCGGACAGACAACACAGATACGCAGTATTTT
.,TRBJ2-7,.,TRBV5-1,CASSLGAGLTYEQYF,TGCGCCAGCAGCTTGGGTGCGGGACTCACCTACGAGCAGTACTTC
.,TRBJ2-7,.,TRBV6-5,CASSGHYEQYF,TGTGCCAGCAGTGGACACTACGAGCAGTACTTC
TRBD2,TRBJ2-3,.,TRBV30,CAWRAGGVDTQYF,TGTGCCTGGAGAGCGGGAGGAGTAGATACGCAGTATTTT
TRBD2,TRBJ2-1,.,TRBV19,CASSSLGLAGEPYEQFF,TGTGCCAGTAGTTCTCTCGGACTAGCGGGAGAACCGTATGAGCAGTTCTTC
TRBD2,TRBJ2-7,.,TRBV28,CASSSGLAGALEQYF,TGTGCCAGCAGTTCCGGACTAGCGGGAGCCCTCGAGCAGTACTTC
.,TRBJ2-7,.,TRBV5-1,CASSRTGAGYEQYF,TGCGCCAGCAGCCGTACAGGTGCGGGATACGAGCAGTACTTC
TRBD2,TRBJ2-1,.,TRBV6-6,CASRREGSYNEQFF,TGTGCCAGCAGGCGGGAGGGCTCCTACAATGAGCAGTTCTTC
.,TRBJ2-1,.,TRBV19,CASSGPEGTYYNEQFF,TGTGCCAGTAGTGGGCCTGAGGGGACTTATTACAATGAGCAGTTCTTC
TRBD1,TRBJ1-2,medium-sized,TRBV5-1,CASSLEQGYGYTF,TGCGCCAGCAGCTTGGAACAGGGGTATGGCTACACCTTC
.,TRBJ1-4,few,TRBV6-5,CASSYTGSDNEKLFF,TGTGCCAGCAGTTACACAGGTTCTGATAATGAAAAACTGTTTTTT
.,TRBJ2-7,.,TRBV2,CASSPLYEQYF,TGTGCCAGCTCCCCCCTCTACGAGCAGTACTTC
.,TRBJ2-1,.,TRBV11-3,CASSFGSPRHNEQFF,TGTGCCAGCAGCTTCGGGTCCCCCCGGCACAATGAGCAGTTCTTC
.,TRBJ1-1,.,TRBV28,CASSGRGRANTEAFF,TGTGCCAGCAGTGGTCGAGGGAGGGCGAACACTGAAGCTTTCTTT
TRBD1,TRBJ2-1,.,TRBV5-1,CASSLPYRGSYNEQFF,TGCGCCAGCAGCTTGCCCTACAGGGGCTCCTACAATGAGCAGTTCTTC
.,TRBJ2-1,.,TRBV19,CASRNRARHNEQFF,TGTGCCAGTAGGAACAGAGCACGGCACAATGAGCAGTTCTTC
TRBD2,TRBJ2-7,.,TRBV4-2,CASSPPAGTPYEQYF,TGTGCCAGCAGCCCGCCAGCGGGGACTCCCTACGAGCAGTACTTC
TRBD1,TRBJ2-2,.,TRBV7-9,CASRLGQGEIPGELFF,TGTGCCAGCAGACTGGGACAGGGGGAAATCCCCGGGGAGCTGTTTTTT
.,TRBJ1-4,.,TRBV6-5,CASSHSSETEEKLFF,TGTGCCAGCAGTCACTCCTCCGAGACAGAAGAAAAACTGTTTTTT
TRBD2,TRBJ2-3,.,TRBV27,CASSLYGLATDTQYF,TGTGCCAGCAGTTTATATGGACTAGCGACAGATACGCAGTATTTT
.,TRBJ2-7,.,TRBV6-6,CASSYAQSYEQYF,TGTGCCAGCAGTTACGCCCAGTCCTACGAGCAGTACTTC
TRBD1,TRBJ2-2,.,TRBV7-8,CASSRVGGAGTGELFF,TGTGCCAGCAGCCGAGTAGGGGGCGCGGGTACCGGGGAGCTGTTTTTT
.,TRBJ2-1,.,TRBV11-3,CASSLRQSSYNEQFF,TGTGCCAGCAGCTTAAGACAGAGCTCCTACAATGAGCAGTTCTTC
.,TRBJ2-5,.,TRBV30,CAWSPVSLIFQETQYF,TGTGCCTGGAGTCCAGTCTCTTTAATTTTCCAAGAGACCCAGTACTTC
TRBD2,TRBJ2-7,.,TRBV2,CASSEWGGKGFYEQYF,TGTGCCAGCAGTGAATGGGGGGGAAAGGGATTCTACGAGCAGTACTTC
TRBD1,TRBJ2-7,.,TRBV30,CAWSPGQGSYEQYF,TGTGCCTGGAGTCCGGGACAGGGCTCCTACGAGCAGTACTTC
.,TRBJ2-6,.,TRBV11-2,CASSLLGHSGANVLTF,TGTGCCAGCAGCCTCCTGGGACATTCTGGGGCCAACGTCCTGACTTTC
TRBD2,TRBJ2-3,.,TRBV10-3,CAIAGDTDTQYF,TGTGCCATTGCGGGGGACACAGATACGCAGTATTTT
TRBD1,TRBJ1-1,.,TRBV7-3,CASSPGQGRAEAFF,TGTGCCAGCAGCCCCGGACAGGGAAGGGCTGAAGCTTTCTTT